The 27 T cell receptor beta chains below all came from one sample that was sequenced in a study of post-analysis software for immune sequencing data. Their cognate antigens are unknown. General study points: Five TRBV segments, including TRBV5-6, TRBV5-1 and TRBV20-1, were more frequent in patients than controls.

Prepared TCR beta cDNA libraries contained unique molecular identifiers. TCRdb re-called the PCR reads through MiXCR, storing one row per CDR3 protein. The table has about 460,000 distinct CDR3 sequences, roughly 45% seen once. The sequencing input was blood. These TCRs come from a girl aged 5-17 years with multiple sclerosis.

CDR3 coding DNA: TGTGCCAGCAGTGATAATTTGCTCCAAGAGACCCAGTACTTC. As protein: CASSDNLLQETQYF. The chain combines TRBV25-1 with TRBJ2-5; D remains ambiguous. The V end was cut by 3 bases, the J end by 1 base, with 9 bases between. The CDR3 is 14 amino acids. CDR1 and CDR2 from the germline V gene are MGHDK and SYGVNS.

CDR3 nucleotides: TGCGCCAGCAGCTTTGGACTAGCGGAAGTCTACGAGCAGTACTTC. Translation gives CASSFGLAEVYEQYF. V and J are TRBV5-1 and TRBJ2-7; TRBD2 agrees at 10 bases. V gave up 2 bases and J gave up 3 bases; unmatched junction bases: 5. The CDR3 is 15 amino acids. CDR1 is SGHRS, CDR2 YFSETQ, per germline. Complete variable domain (other parts from reference TRBV5-1 and TRBJ2-7): KAGVTQTPRYLIKTRGQQVTLSCSPISGHRSVSWYQQTPGQGLQFLFEYFSETQRNKGNFPGRFSGRQFSNSRSEMNVSTLELGDSALYLCASSFGLAEVYEQYFGPGTRLTVT.

V usage is TRBV7-2 and J usage is TRBJ2-3, with D possibly matching TRBD2 (5 bases). V dropped 4 bases and J dropped 11 bases, with 13 bases sitting between them. The CDR3 loop spans 12 amino acids. Germline V gene lookup returns CDR1 SGHTA and CDR2 FQGNSA. The CDR3 DNA reads as TGTGCCAGCAGCTCCGGCGGACTCATGCAGTATTTT. Protein: CASSSGGLMQYF.

This clonotype came up a few times. The chain couples TRBV7-3 to TRBJ2-7, with D possibly TRBD1 on 5 matching bases. The germline V and J ends were trimmed by 6 bases and 1 base, with 13 bases remaining between them. CDR3 length equals 14 residues. Per the germline V gene, CDR1 is SGHTA and CDR2 is FQGTGA. CDR3 DNA: TGTGCCAGCAGTCTCGGACAACCATCCTACGAGCAGTACTTC. Residues: CASSLGQPSYEQYF.

A note on this clonotype: Compared with germline, one end of the junction differs, possibly owing to a read error. The rearrangement uses TRBV2 and TRBJ2-1; 8 bases are a match to TRBD2. Per the germline V gene, CDR1 is SNHLY and CDR2 is FYNNEI. The CDR3 extends over 15 amino acids. The CDR3 region has the DNA TGTGCCAGCAGGGAAGCGGGAGCCGCGAGGTTTGAGCAGTTCTTC. This gives the protein CASREAGAARFEQFF.

As for this clonotype: One junction end does not reproduce the germline sequence, and a read error may be involved. J is TRBJ1-6 and V is TRBV28; D is uncertain. CDR1 MDHEN and CDR2 SYDVKM come from the germline V gene. CDR3 length equals 14 residues. The CDR3 loop reads CASSLPRTNSPPHF. The CDR3 nucleotides read TGTGCCAGCAGTTTGCCCAGAACCAATTCACCCCCCCACTTT.

This rearrangement joins TRBV5-8 to TRBJ2-1; TRBD1 agrees at 10 bases. V shed 0 bases and J 5 bases; nucleotides not matched to a gene: 8. There are 17 residues in the CDR3. Germline V gene lookup returns CDR1 SGHTS and CDR2 YDEGEE. The chain's CDR3 is CASSLAAGTGVHNEQFF. The CDR3 DNA is TGTGCCAGCAGCTTGGCCGCCGGGACAGGGGTCCACAATGAGCAGTTCTTC.

This clonotype has a handful of counts. The chain has TRBV2 and TRBJ2-5; 8 bases are shared with TRBD2. This CDR3 spans 13 amino acids. Trimming took 10 bases from V and 3 from J; bases not matched to a gene: 7. Germline lookup yields CDR1 SNHLY and CDR2 FYNNEI. Here the CDR3 reads CAIVVRGEETQYF. CDR3 coding DNA: TGTGCCATCGTCGTGCGGGGGGAAGAGACCCAGTACTTC.

V usage is TRBV28 and J usage is TRBJ2-7; TRBD2 might be the D (5 bases). V lost 6 bases and J lost 6, with 12 bases in between. CDR1 MDHEN and CDR2 SYDVKM come from the germline V gene. CDR3 size: 12 residues. The CDR3 DNA reads as TGTGCCAGCAGCAGAGGGCCATCCGAGCAGTACTTC. Its translation is CASSRGPSEQYF.

The chain recombines TRBV7-3 with TRBJ1-5; no reliable D call. V shed 5 bases and J shed 3 bases, with 14 bases lying between them. From germline, CDR1 is SGHTA and CDR2 FQGTGA. CDR3 length: 15 amino acids. The CDR3 DNA follows: TGTGCCAGCAGCCCGGCGGGCGGAGACAATCAGCCCCAGCATTTT. As protein: CASSPAGGDNQPQHF. Looking up the rest from reference TRBV7-3 and TRBJ1-5 gives the full variable domain: GAGVSQTPSNKVTEKGKYVELRCDPISGHTALYWYRQSLGQGPEFLIYFQGTGAADDSGLPNDRFFAVRPEGSVSTLKIQRTERGDSAVYLCASSPAGGDNQPQHFGDGTRLSIL.

This chain uses TRBV4-1 with TRBJ1-5; unclear D gene. CDR3 length: 17 amino acids. V lost 0 bases and J 0 bases, leaving 12 bases between the germline ends. Germline V CDR1 and CDR2: MGHRA, YSYEKL. This chain's CDR3 is CASSQDSARISNQPQHF. CDR3 DNA: TGCGCCAGCAGCCAAGATTCGGCCCGGATTAGCAATCAGCCCCAGCATTTT.

This clonotype appeared once. The rearrangement joins TRBV7-9 to TRBJ2-3; D possibly corresponds to TRBD1 (6 bases). V lost 5 bases and J lost 2, with 20 bases in between. Germline V lookup: CDR1 SEHNR, CDR2 FQNEAQ (reference sequence). The length of the CDR3 is 17 residues. The CDR3 DNA is TGTGCCAGCAGCACCACTACCGGGACACGCGACACAGATACGCAGTATTTT. Protein sequence: CASSTTTGTRDTDTQYF.

The CDR3 here is CSAFTDTGLANYEQYF. DNA of the CDR3: TGCAGTGCCTTTACTGACACGGGACTAGCGAATTACGAGCAGTACTTC. The J gene is TRBJ2-7, the V gene TRBV20-1; 10 bases fit TRBD2. The CDR3 consists of 16 residues. Germline trimming cut 6 bases from V and 4 bases from J; bases unmatched to any gene: 15. Germline CDR1 reads DFQATT; CDR2 reads SNEGSKA (reference sequence).

At least ten counts were recorded for this clonotype. J is TRBJ2-7 and V is TRBV2, with D perhaps TRBD1 or TRBD2 (5 bases each). In germline, CDR1 is SNHLY, CDR2 FYNNEI. V gave up 2 bases and J gave up 2 bases, with 13 bases separating them. The CDR3 is made up of 15 amino acids. CDR3: CASSESYGAPYEQYF. CDR3 sequence (DNA): TGTGCCAGCAGTGAATCCTACGGGGCCCCCTACGAGCAGTACTTC.

The sample holds a few counts of this clonotype. The rearrangement joins TRBV7-2 to TRBJ2-1; 9 positions agree with TRBD2. Trimming removed 5 bases from V and 2 bases from J; junction bases left unmatched: 4. Germline-derived CDR1 and CDR2 are SGHTA and FQGNSA. CDR3 size: 15 residues. In nucleotides, the CDR3 is TGTGCCAGCAGCCCCCTAGCGGGGCCCTACAATGAGCAGTTCTTC. Translating gives CASSPLAGPYNEQFF.

The chain carries TRBV29-1 and TRBJ2-5, with 9 bases fitting TRBD1. The tail of the sequence fits TRBJ2-7 better, so the J call may be wrong. CDR3 length: 11 residues. From germline, CDR1 is SQVTM and CDR2 ANQGSEA. The CDR3 spells CSAYRGREQYF. In DNA form, the CDR3 reads TGCAGCGCTTACAGGGGGCGCGAGCAGTACTTC.

This chain uses TRBV5-1 with TRBJ2-7, with D maybe TRBD1 (7 bases). Trimming removed 3 bases from V and 3 bases from J, with 16 bases in between. The CDR3 is 15 amino acids. CDR1 is SGHRS and CDR2 is YFSETQ in the germline V gene. In nucleotides, the CDR3 is TGCGCCAGCAGCTGGGAATTGCAGGGGGGCTACGAGCAGTACTTC. Its protein is CASSWELQGGYEQYF.

The chain employs TRBV7-9 and TRBJ1-2; D ambiguous. Germline CDR1 reads SEHNR; CDR2 reads FQNEAQ (reference sequence). V was cut by 11 bases and J by 6 bases, with 28 bases left in between. This CDR3 has 16 amino acids. CDR3 loop: CALNRGWQERSDGYTF. CDR3 DNA: TGTGCCCTTAACCGAGGGTGGCAGGAACGGAGCGATGGCTACACCTTC.

The chain employs TRBV7-9 and TRBJ2-5; D is possibly TRBD1 or TRBD2 (5 bases each). Trimming took 5 bases from V and 11 from J, leaving 15 bases between them. The germline V gene encodes CDR1 SEHNR and CDR2 FQNEAQ (reference sequence). The CDR3 has 12 amino acids. The CDR3 spells CASSDPEGQQYF. The CDR3 DNA sequence: TGTGCCAGCAGCGACCCCGAGGGGCAGCAGTACTTC.

The chain links TRBV25-1 to TRBJ2-7, with D uncertain. This CDR3 region has 15 residues. Trimming stripped 4 bases from V and 5 bases from J, with 18 bases between. Germline CDR1 MGHDK, CDR2 SYGVNS. CDR3 sequence reads: CASSASVESNDEQYF. The CDR3 nucleotides are TGTGCCAGCAGTGCCTCCGTAGAATCGAACGACGAGCAGTACTTC.

The J gene is TRBJ2-1, the V gene TRBV2; 14 positions agree with TRBD2. With V trimmed by 6 bases and J by 9 bases, 7 bases remained unmatched. CDR1 and CDR2 from the germline V gene are SNHLY and FYNNEI. This CDR3 is 15 amino acids long. The CDR3 protein is CASSTGLAGGREQFF. CDR3 bases: TGTGCCAGCAGCACAGGACTAGCGGGAGGCCGTGAGCAGTTCTTC. The full variable domain, with the rest looked up from reference TRBV2 and TRBJ2-1, is EPEVTQTPSHQVTQMGQEVILRCVPISNHLYFYWYRQILGQKVEFLVSFYNNEISEKSEIFDDQFSVERPDGSNFTLKIRSTKLEDSAMYFCASSTGLAGGREQFFGPGTRLTVL.

J is TRBJ2-7 and V is TRBV20-1; TRBD2 might be the D (6 bases). CDR3 length equals 13 residues. Germline CDR1 is DFQATT and CDR2 is SNEGSKA (reference sequence). V lost 1 base and J lost 2, with 9 bases in between. CDR3 DNA sequence: TGCAGTGCTAGAGCGGGGAGGACCTACGAGCAGTACTTC. Translated: CSARAGRTYEQYF.

The chain couples TRBV20-1 to TRBJ2-5, with a weak D call TRBD2 (5 bases). The DNA end is a closer match to TRBJ2-7, so the J assignment may be wrong. In germline, CDR1 is DFQATT, CDR2 SNEGSKA (reference sequence). The length of the CDR3 is 12 residues. CDR3 in DNA: TGCAGTGCGGCGGGTCCTACCTACGAGCAGTACTTC. Residues: CSAAGPTYEQYF.

In this sample, this clonotype turned up a few times. The rearrangement joins TRBV5-1 to TRBJ2-1, with 8 bases lining up with TRBD1. The V gene end was trimmed by 3 bases and the J gene end by 4 bases; junction bases not matched to a gene: 6. The CDR3 has 15 amino acids. Germline values: CDR1 SGHRS, CDR2 YFSETQ. The CDR3 loop reads CASSSGTGIYNEQFF. The CDR3 DNA is TGCGCCAGCAGCTCCGGGACAGGCATATACAATGAGCAGTTCTTC.

This clonotype was found a few times. V is TRBV3-1 and J is TRBJ1-2; D might be TRBD1 (5 bases). Germline V lookup: CDR1 LGHDT, CDR2 YNNKEL (reference sequence). This CDR3 spans 16 amino acids. Trimming stripped 1 base from V and 3 bases from J, with 15 bases between. CDR3 nucleotide sequence: TGTGCCAGCAGCCAAGGCAGAGGGGCGGCAGACTATGGCTACACCTTC. Translation gives CASSQGRGAADYGYTF. Looking up the rest from reference TRBV3-1 and TRBJ1-2 gives the full variable domain: DTAVSQTPKYLVTQMGNDKSIKCEQNLGHDTMYWYKQDSKKFLKIMFSYNNKELIINETVPNRFSPKSPDKAHLNLHINSLELGDSAVYFCASSQGRGAADYGYTFGSGTRLTVV.

CDR3 coding DNA: TGTGCCAGCAGTTACGACCAGTCAGTGGGTAGGGGCTACACCTTC. This sequence encodes CASSYDQSVGRGYTF. The rearrangement links TRBV6-5 to TRBJ1-2; D is unresolved. The CDR3 loop spans 15 amino acids. The germline CDR1 and CDR2 sequences are MNHEY and SVGAGI. Trimming shortened V by 2 bases and J by 8 bases, and 18 bases separated the two germline ends.

V usage is TRBV20-1 and J usage is TRBJ2-3; 9 bases match TRBD2. V lost 5 bases, J lost 2 bases, and 11 bases stayed unmatched. Germline CDR1 reads DFQATT; CDR2 reads SNEGSKA (reference sequence). The CDR3 has 16 amino acids. The CDR3 is CSAGTGTSRFTDTQYF. As DNA, the CDR3 is TGCAGTGCTGGTACCGGGACTAGCCGGTTCACAGATACGCAGTATTTT.